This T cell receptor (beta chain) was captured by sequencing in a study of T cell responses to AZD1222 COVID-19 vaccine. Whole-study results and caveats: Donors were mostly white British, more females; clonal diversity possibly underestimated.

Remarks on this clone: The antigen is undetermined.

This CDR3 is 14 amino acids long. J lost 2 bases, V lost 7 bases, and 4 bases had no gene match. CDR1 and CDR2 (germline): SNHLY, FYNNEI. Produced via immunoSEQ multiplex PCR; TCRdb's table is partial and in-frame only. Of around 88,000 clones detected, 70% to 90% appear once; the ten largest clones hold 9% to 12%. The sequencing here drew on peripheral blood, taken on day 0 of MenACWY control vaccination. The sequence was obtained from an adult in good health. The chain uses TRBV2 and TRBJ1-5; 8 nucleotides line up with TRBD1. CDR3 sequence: CASTQDRGNQPQHF. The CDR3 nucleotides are TGTGCCAGCACACAGGACAGGGGCAATCAGCCCCAGCATTTT.